The rows below give T cell receptor beta chains drawn from one sample of a study of cytomegalovirus exposure and HLA in healthy donors. Assay: immunoSEQ multiplex PCR; the TCRdb copy retains only in-frame clones and omits some. The sample includes about 140,000 clones, around three quarters seen only once; the top ten take under 7.5%. Sequenced material: PBMCs. Receptors were obtained from a man aged 40-49 years in good health and CMV-seropositive. Both conserved end residues are part of each CDR3. A D gene is named only where the DNA matches it firmly. Some rows have no size entry. The others give once, few or many, or a class for an expanded clone.

CAWSGGLGTGELFF | TGTGCCTGGAGTGGGGGGCTAGGCACCGGGGAGCTGTTTTTT | TRBV30 | NA | NA | TRBJ2-2
CASSLVLGLAGVSYEQYF | TGTGCCAGTAGCTTAGTCCTGGGACTAGCGGGAGTCTCCTACGAGCAGTACTTC | TRBV7-9 | NA | TRBD2 | TRBJ2-7
CASTTGHYNEQFF | TGTGCCAGTACTACAGGGCACTACAATGAGCAGTTCTTC | TRBV19 | NA | NA | TRBJ2-1
CASRVNRVSNSPLHF | TGTGCCAGCAGAGTAAACAGGGTATCTAATTCACCCCTCCACTTT | TRBV7-2 | NA | NA | TRBJ1-6
CASRGVGKAFF | TGTGCCAGCAGAGGGGTGGGGAAAGCTTTCTTT | TRBV6-5 | NA | NA | TRBJ1-1
CASSLMGREQFF | TGTGCCAGCAGTTTAATGGGGCGGGAGCAGTTCTTC | TRBV27 | NA | NA | TRBJ2-1
CASSFQGSLYEQYF | TGTGCCAGCAGTTTTCAGGGCAGCCTCTACGAGCAGTACTTC | TRBV6-4 | few | NA | TRBJ2-7
CASSSGLTTDTQYF | TGTGCCAGCAGCTCCGGACTTACCACAGATACGCAGTATTTT | TRBV5-4 | NA | NA | TRBJ2-3
CASSEETGFHNEQFF | TGTGCCAGCAGTGAGGAGACAGGGTTTCACAATGAGCAGTTCTTC | TRBV6-4 | NA | TRBD1 | TRBJ2-1
CASSPGGKLFF | TGTGCCAGCAGCCCCGGGGGAAAACTGTTTTTT | TRBV11-2 | NA | NA | TRBJ1-4
CASSDGQLNQPQHF | TGTGCCAGCAGTGACGGACAGCTCAATCAGCCCCAGCATTTT | TRBV2 | NA | NA | TRBJ1-5
CASRYTGGRTEAFF | TGTGCCAGCAGGTATACAGGGGGAAGGACTGAAGCTTTCTTT | TRBV6-5 | NA | TRBD1 | TRBJ1-1
CASSSVLTGPHYEQYF | TGTGCCAGTAGCTCCGTCCTTACAGGGCCTCACTACGAGCAGTACTTC | TRBV19 | NA | NA | TRBJ2-7
CASSEGGGPPNTGELFF | TGTGCCAGCAGTGAAGGTGGAGGGCCCCCGAACACCGGGGAGCTGTTTTTT | TRBV2 | NA | NA | TRBJ2-2
CASSQPGQGGEQYF | TGCGCCAGCAGCCAACCGGGACAGGGGGGCGAGCAGTACTTC | TRBV4-1 | once | TRBD1 | TRBJ2-7
CASSKYSGSSYNEQFF | TGTGCCAGCAGCAAGTATAGCGGGAGCTCCTACAATGAGCAGTTCTTC | TRBV21-1 | NA | NA | TRBJ2-1
CASSQPNRGRRAEAFF | TGCGCCAGCAGCCAACCGAACAGGGGGCGACGGGCTGAAGCTTTCTTT | TRBV4-3 | NA | TRBD1 | TRBJ1-1
CASSEYYQPQHF | TGTGCCAGCAGTGAATACTATCAGCCCCAGCATTTT | TRBV6-1 | NA | NA | TRBJ1-5
CAISEGGMNTEAFF | TGTGCCATCAGCGAGGGGGGGATGAACACTGAAGCTTTCTTT | TRBV10-3 | NA | NA | TRBJ1-1
CASSYRTSDNEQFF | TGTGCCAGCAGTTATCGGACTAGCGACAATGAGCAGTTCTTC | TRBV6-5 | NA | TRBD2 | TRBJ2-1
CASSRDRASGYTF | TGTGCCAGCTCCCGGGACAGGGCATCCGGCTACACCTTC | TRBV25-1 | NA | TRBD1 | TRBJ1-2
CATSIGGALGEAFF | TGTGCCACCAGCATTGGAGGGGCTTTGGGTGAAGCTTTCTTT | TRBV15 | NA | NA | TRBJ1-1
CASSVTGATDTQYF | TGTGCCAGCAGTGTGACAGGGGCCACAGATACGCAGTATTTT | TRBV25-1 | NA | TRBD1 | TRBJ2-3
CASSPGLATGWYNEQFF | TGCGCCAGCAGCCCGGGACTAGCCACCGGATGGTACAATGAGCAGTTCTTC | TRBV5-1 | NA | TRBD2 | TRBJ2-1
CASSMADTYNEQFF | TGTGCCAGTAGTATGGCGGATACCTACAATGAGCAGTTCTTC | TRBV19 | NA | NA | TRBJ2-1
CASSQEGRGVYGYTF | TGCGCCAGCAGCCAAGAGGGGCGGGGGGTCTATGGCTACACCTTC | TRBV4-1 | NA | NA | TRBJ1-2
CASSVQGDNEQFF | TGTGCCAGCAGCGTACAGGGGGACAATGAGCAGTTCTTC | TRBV9 | NA | TRBD1 | TRBJ2-1
CASSDAWGPETQYF | TGTGCCAGCAGTGATGCCTGGGGGCCTGAGACCCAGTACTTC | TRBV6-1 | NA | NA | TRBJ2-5
CAWVRQDSSYEQYF | TGTGCCTGGGTCCGACAGGACTCATCCTACGAGCAGTACTTC | TRBV30 | NA | NA | TRBJ2-7
CATNRGPSTDTQYF | TGTGCGACAAATAGGGGGCCTTCTACAGATACGCAGTATTTT | TRBV7-9 | NA | TRBD1 | TRBJ2-3
CAWSVQGTDTQYF | TGTGCCTGGAGTGTACAGGGCACAGATACGCAGTATTTT | TRBV30 | NA | NA | TRBJ2-3
CASSIVGQTNTEAFF | TGTGCCAGCAGCATAGTAGGACAGACGAACACTGAAGCTTTCTTT | TRBV5-4 | NA | NA | TRBJ1-1
CASSVVGAGNFHAF | NA | TRBV9 | once | NA | TRBJ1-1
CASSPQGKDTQYF | TGTGCCAGCTCACCCCAGGGTAAAGATACGCAGTATTTT | TRBV18 | NA | NA | TRBJ2-3
CASSLWGQGSYEQYF | TGTGCCAGCAGTTTATGGGGACAGGGATCCTACGAGCAGTACTTC | TRBV27 | NA | TRBD1 | TRBJ2-7
CASSSPTGGTEAFF | TGTGCCAGCAGTTCCCCGACAGGGGGCACTGAAGCTTTCTTT | TRBV6-5 | NA | TRBD1 | TRBJ1-1
CASSLAQQPYGYTF | TGTGCCAGCAGTTTAGCACAGCAACCTTATGGCTACACCTTC | TRBV28 | once | NA | TRBJ1-2
CASSGGQGTYEQYF | TGCGCCAGCAGCGGGGGACAGGGTACGTACGAGCAGTACTTC | TRBV5-1 | few | TRBD1 | TRBJ2-7
CASSYTNRSPLHF | TGTGCCAGCAGTTATACAAATCGTTCACCCCTCCACTTT | TRBV6-5 | once | NA | TRBJ1-6
CASSFQVETQYF | TGCGCCAGCAGCTTCCAGGTAGAGACCCAGTACTTC | TRBV5-1 | NA | NA | TRBJ2-5
CASSSTGTGYYEQYF | TGTGCCAGCAGTTCTACCGGGACAGGGTACTACGAGCAGTACTTC | TRBV6-1 | NA | TRBD1 | TRBJ2-7
CASSLFGNTEAFF | TGTGCCAGCAGTTTGTTCGGGAACACTGAAGCTTTCTTT | TRBV27 | NA | NA | TRBJ1-1
CANQGILGEQYF | TGTGCCAACCAGGGGATACTTGGGGAGCAGTACTTC | TRBV6-1 | NA | NA | TRBJ2-7
CASSDGGATDEQFF | TGCGCCAGCAGCGACGGGGGGGCCACGGATGAGCAGTTCTTC | TRBV5-1 | NA | TRBD2 | TRBJ2-1
CASSPLTGIGYTF | TGTGCCAGCAGTCCCTTGACAGGGATTGGCTACACCTTC | TRBV28 | NA | TRBD1 | TRBJ1-2
CASSPRDRGYYGYTF | TGTGCCAGCAGCCCCCGGGACAGGGGTTACTATGGCTACACCTTC | TRBV5-4 | NA | TRBD1 | TRBJ1-2
CATSRDGALNEQFF | TGTGCCACCAGCAGAGATGGAGCGCTCAATGAGCAGTTCTTC | TRBV15 | NA | NA | TRBJ2-1
CASSLESTGQSGNTIYF | TGCGCCAGCAGCTTGGAAAGCACCGGACAGTCTGGAAACACCATATATTTT | TRBV5-1 | NA | NA | TRBJ1-3
CASSQLQGASYGYTF | TGCGCCAGCAGCCAACTACAGGGGGCGAGCTATGGCTACACCTTC | TRBV4-3 | few | TRBD1 | TRBJ1-2
CASRPGRALSYEQYF | TGTGCCAGCAGACCGGGCAGGGCACTCTCCTACGAGCAGTACTTC | TRBV6-5 | NA | NA | TRBJ2-7
CASSHGGGYTF | TGCGCCAGCAGCCACGGGGGTGGCTACACCTTC | TRBV4-3 | few | NA | TRBJ1-2
CASSEQGSNNQPQHF | TGTGCCAGCAGTGAACAGGGTTCTAACAATCAGCCCCAGCATTTT | TRBV2 | NA | NA | TRBJ1-5